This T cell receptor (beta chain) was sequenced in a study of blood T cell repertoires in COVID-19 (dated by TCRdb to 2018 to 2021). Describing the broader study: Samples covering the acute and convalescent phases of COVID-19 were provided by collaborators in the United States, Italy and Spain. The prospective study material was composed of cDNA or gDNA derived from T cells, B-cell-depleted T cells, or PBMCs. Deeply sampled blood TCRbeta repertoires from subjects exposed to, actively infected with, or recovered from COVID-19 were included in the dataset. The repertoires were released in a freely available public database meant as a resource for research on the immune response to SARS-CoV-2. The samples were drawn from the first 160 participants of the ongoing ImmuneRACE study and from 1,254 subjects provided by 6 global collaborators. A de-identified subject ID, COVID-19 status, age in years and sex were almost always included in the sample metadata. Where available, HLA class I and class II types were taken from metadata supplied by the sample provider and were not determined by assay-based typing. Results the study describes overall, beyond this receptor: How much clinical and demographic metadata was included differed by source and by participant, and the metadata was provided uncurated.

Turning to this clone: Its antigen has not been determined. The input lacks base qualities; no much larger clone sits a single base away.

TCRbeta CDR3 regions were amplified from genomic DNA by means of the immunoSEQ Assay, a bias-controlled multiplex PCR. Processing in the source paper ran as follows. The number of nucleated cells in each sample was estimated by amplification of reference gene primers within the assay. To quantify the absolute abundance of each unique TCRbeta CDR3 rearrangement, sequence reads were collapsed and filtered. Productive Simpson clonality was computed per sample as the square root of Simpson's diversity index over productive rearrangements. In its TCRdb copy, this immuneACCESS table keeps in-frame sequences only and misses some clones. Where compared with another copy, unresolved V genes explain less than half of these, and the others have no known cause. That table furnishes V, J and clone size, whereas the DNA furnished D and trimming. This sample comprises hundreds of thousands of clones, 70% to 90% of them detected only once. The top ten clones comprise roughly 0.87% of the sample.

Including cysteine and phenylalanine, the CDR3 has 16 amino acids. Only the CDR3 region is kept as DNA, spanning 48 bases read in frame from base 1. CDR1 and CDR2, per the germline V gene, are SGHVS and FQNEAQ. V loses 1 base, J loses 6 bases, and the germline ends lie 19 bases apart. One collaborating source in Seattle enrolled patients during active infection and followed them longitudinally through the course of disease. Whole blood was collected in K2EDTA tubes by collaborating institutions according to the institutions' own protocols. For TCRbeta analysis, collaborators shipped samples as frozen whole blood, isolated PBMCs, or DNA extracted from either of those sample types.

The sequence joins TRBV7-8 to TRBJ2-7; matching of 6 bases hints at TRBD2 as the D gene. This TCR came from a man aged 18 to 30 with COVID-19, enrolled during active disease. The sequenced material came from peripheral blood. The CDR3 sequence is CASSLDRTRRGAEQYF. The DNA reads TGTGCCAGCAGCTTAGACCGGACCCGGCGGGGAGCCGAGCAGTACTTC.